Listed here are 21 T cell receptor beta chains from one sample, sequenced in a study of CD8+CD57+ T cells in acquired aplastic anemia. Genomic DNA was employed as the template in profiling TCR beta VDJ and CDR3. MiXCR, applied by TCRdb to the reads, yields one record per CDR3 protein. The sample has approximately 170,000 distinct CDR3 sequences, approximately 51% seen once. All patients picked for sequencing had shown, by flow cytometry, an expansion of CD8+CD57+ cells. Sequences were obtained from sorted CD4+, CD8+, or CD8+CD57+ T cells (not recorded which) from PBMCs. These receptors came from a human donor with aplastic anemia.

This CDR3 reads CASSLAPTQGRDFEQFF. The CDR3 nucleotides read TGCGCCAGCAGCTTGGCCCCCACACAGGGGAGGGATTTTGAGCAGTTCTTC. The chain couples TRBV5-1 to TRBJ2-1; the D call may be TRBD1 or TRBD2 (7 bases each). V dropped 0 bases and J dropped 9 bases, with 22 bases sitting between them. The CDR3 sequence is 17 residues long. Germline V gene sequence: CDR1 SGHRS, CDR2 YFSETQ.

The V and J genes are TRBV20-1 and TRBJ2-3; 9 nucleotides align to TRBD2. Germline CDR1 reads DFQATT; CDR2 reads SNEGSKA (reference sequence). The CDR3 has 14 amino acids. V was clipped by 2 bases and J by 4 bases; unmatched bases: 4. CDR3 protein: CSARPSGKADTQYF. The CDR3 region has the DNA TGCAGTGCTAGACCTAGCGGGAAGGCAGATACGCAGTATTTT.

The chain has TRBV19 and TRBJ2-1; D unclear. CDR3 length: 14 residues. The V gene's germline CDR1 is LNHDA and CDR2 SQIVND (reference sequence). Trimming removed 3 bases from V and 5 bases from J, with 11 bases in between. The CDR3 sequence is CASSIGRTHNEQFF. Written as DNA, the CDR3 is TGTGCCAGTAGTATCGGCAGGACCCACAATGAGCAGTTCTTC.

V and J are TRBV2 and TRBJ2-7; D might be TRBD1 (5 bases). This CDR3 comprises 15 residues. Germline values: CDR1 SNHLY, CDR2 FYNNEI. Trimming took 6 bases from V and 0 from J, leaving 15 bases between them. DNA of the CDR3: TGTGCCAGCAGGCTCAGGGCACTGAGCTCCTACGAGCAGTACTTC. Amino acids: CASRLRALSSYEQYF.

This chain uses TRBV6-2 or TRBV6-3 with TRBJ1-5, with a weak D call TRBD1 (5 bases). Germline V gene data show CDR1 as MNHEY and CDR2 as SVGEGT. Trimming removed 6 bases from V and 3 bases from J, with 15 bases in between. The CDR3 covers 15 residues. This CDR3 is CASRNLDTYNQPQHF. CDR3 in DNA: TGTGCCAGCAGAAACCTGGACACCTACAATCAGCCCCAGCATTTT.

This clonotype was recorded at least ten times. The chain uses TRBV6-1 and TRBJ1-2, with 9 bases aligning to TRBD1. This CDR3 has 14 amino acids. The J segment lost 6 bases and the V segment lost 4 bases, leaving 6 bases of the junction unmatched. In germline, CDR1 is MNHNS, CDR2 SASEGT. The CDR3 nucleotides are TGTGCCAGCAGTGCTTCACAGGGGGCGGATGGCTACACCTTC. Translation gives CASSASQGADGYTF.

This clonotype has only one observation. The gene calls are TRBV4-1 and TRBJ2-7; D ambiguous. Trimming took off 6 bases at V and 2 bases at J, with 11 bases between the two ends. The length of the CDR3 is 13 residues. Germline CDR1 reads MGHRA; CDR2 reads YSYEKL. CDR3 nucleotides: TGCGCCAGCAGTGTCCCGCCGACCTACGAGCAGTACTTC. Its translation is CASSVPPTYEQYF.

This clonotype was found many times. The V and J genes are TRBV2 and TRBJ2-7; D may match TRBD1 or TRBD2 (5 bases each). Germline V gives CDR1 SNHLY, CDR2 FYNNEI. V was clipped by 2 bases and J by 1 base, with 12 bases between them. The CDR3 spans 15 residues. CDR3 loop: CASSEPPGHSYEQYF. The CDR3 region has the DNA TGTGCCAGCAGTGAACCCCCGGGGCATTCCTACGAGCAGTACTTC.

As for this clonotype: A clone one base away is much larger, so this may be a read error. This rearrangement joins TRBV7-2 to TRBJ1-4; TRBD1 agrees at 8 bases. The CDR3 is 15 residues long. V shed 5 bases, J shed 7 bases, and the junction held 9 bases outside the gene matches. Germline V CDR1 and CDR2: SGHTA, FQGNSA. The CDR3 loop reads CASSGWTGKGEKLFF. CDR3 DNA sequence: TGTGCCAGCAGCGGCTGGACAGGGAAGGGTGAAAAACTGTTTTTT. Full variable domain (missing parts from reference TRBV7-2 and TRBJ1-4): GAGVSQSPSNKVTEKGKDVELRCDPISGHTALYWYRQSLGQGLEFLIYFQGNSAPDKSGLPSDRFSAERTGGSVSTLTIQRTQQEDSAVYLCASSGWTGKGEKLFFGSGTQLSVL.

This clonotype was seen at least ten times. The CDR3 DNA is TGTGCCAGCAGTCCCCTGGAAACAGTGTTGAACACTGAAGCTTTCTTT. This translates into CASSPLETVLNTEAFF. This chain joins TRBV6-1 and TRBJ1-1; D remains ambiguous. Trimming took 5 bases from V and 0 from J, leaving 16 bases between them. CDR1 MNHNS and CDR2 SASEGT come from the germline V gene. This CDR3 spans 16 amino acids.

The chain couples TRBV29-1 to TRBJ1-2; D gene ambiguous. Trimming took 1 base from V and 4 from J, leaving 7 bases between them. Germline V gene data show CDR1 as SQVTM and CDR2 as ANQGSEA. The CDR3 is 12 amino acids. The CDR3 loop is CSVEGQFYGYTF. Written as DNA, the CDR3 is TGCAGCGTTGAAGGGCAGTTCTATGGCTACACCTTC.

This clonotype appeared many times. The gene calls are TRBV9 and TRBJ2-7; the D is unclear. The CDR3 totals 15 residues. Looked up from germline, CDR1 is SGDLS and CDR2 is YYNGEE. Trimming cost V 6 bases and J 2 bases, with 18 bases left between them. The CDR3 bases are TGTGCCAGCACCCATTGGACGGGCAGAACCTACGAGCAGTACGTC. Translated: CASTHWTGRTYEQYV.

J is TRBJ1-6 and V is TRBV6-1; no reliable D call. The CDR3 is 13 amino acids. V shed 5 bases and J shed 6 bases, with 8 bases lying between them. In germline, CDR1 is MNHNS, CDR2 SASEGT. In DNA form, the CDR3 reads TGTGCCAGCAGTACTAACCCTAATTCACCCCTCCACTTT. Protein: CASSTNPNSPLHF.

Remarks on this clonotype: A much larger clone differs from this one at a single base, so this may be a read error. This sequence joins TRBV4-3 and TRBJ1-1, with D perhaps TRBD1 (5 bases). Germline lookup yields CDR1 LGHNA and CDR2 YSLEER. CDR3 size: 13 residues. Trimming stripped 1 base from V and 7 bases from J, with 10 bases between. CDR3 amino acids: CASSQGRQFEAFF. The CDR3 DNA sequence: TGCGCCAGCAGCCAAGGACGACAGTTTGAAGCTTTCTTT.

V gene TRBV11-2 combines with J gene TRBJ2-5, with D perhaps TRBD1 (6 bases). The CDR3 consists of 14 residues. V shed 5 bases and J shed 4 bases, with 14 bases lying between them. CDR1 SGHAT and CDR2 FQNNGV come from the germline V gene. Here the CDR3 DNA reads TGTGCCAGCAGCGCCACAGGGTTGCGAGAGACCCAGTACTTC. Translating it yields CASSATGLRETQYF.

V and J are TRBV7-6 and TRBJ2-4, with 10 bases matching TRBD1. V lost 1 base and J lost 10; bases outside the gene matches: 10. Germline lookup yields CDR1 SGHVS and CDR2 FNYEAQ. The CDR3 length is 16 residues. The CDR3 DNA sequence: TGTGCCAGCAGCTTAGAGGGGTCGCGGGGACAGGGGATTCAGTACTTC. It translates to CASSLEGSRGQGIQYF.

The chain is built from TRBV2 and TRBJ1-5; 7 bases are shared with TRBD1. Germline loops: CDR1 SNHLY, CDR2 FYNNEI. The J segment lost 7 bases and the V segment lost 4 bases, leaving 10 bases of the junction unmatched. This CDR3 comprises 15 residues. The CDR3 here is CASSASQGVEQPQHF. DNA of the CDR3: TGTGCCAGCAGTGCTTCGCAGGGGGTAGAACAGCCCCAGCATTTT. The whole variable domain, remainder taken from reference TRBV2 and TRBJ1-5, is EPEVTQTPSHQVTQMGQEVILRCVPISNHLYFYWYRQILGQKVEFLVSFYNNEISEKSEIFDDQFSVERPDGSNFTLKIRSTKLEDSAMYFCASSASQGVEQPQHFGDGTRLSIL.

This clonotype was counted ten times or more. CDR3 protein: CASSSGDGVINTEAFF. In nucleotides, the CDR3 is TGTGCCAGTAGTTCTGGGGACGGAGTCATCAACACTGAAGCTTTCTTT. V usage is TRBV19 and J usage is TRBJ1-1, with a possible D match to TRBD1 (5 bases). CDR1 is LNHDA, CDR2 SQIVND, per germline (reference sequence). The CDR3 contains 16 residues. V dropped 5 bases and J dropped 2 bases, with 18 bases sitting between them.

This chain uses TRBV20-1 with TRBJ1-5; D is perhaps TRBD1 (6 bases). Between the trimmed V and J ends, which lost 8 bases and 1 base, there was a span of 15 bases. CDR1 and CDR2 from the germline V gene are DFQATT and SNEGSKA (reference sequence). The CDR3 loop spans 14 amino acids. The CDR3 DNA follows: TGCAGTTCGTCTGAACAGGGCAGCAATCAGCCCCAGCATTTT. This gives the protein CSSSEQGSNQPQHF.

This clonotype was picked up many times. The rearrangement uses TRBV5-4 and TRBJ2-5, with D possibly being TRBD2 (6 bases). The CDR3 contains 14 residues. V dropped 0 bases and J dropped 5 bases, with 11 bases sitting between them. Germline CDR1 and CDR2: SGHNT and YYREEE (reference sequence). The DNA for the CDR3 is TGTGCCAGCAGCTTGGGGGGGGATGAGGAGACCCAGTACTTC. Translation: CASSLGGDEETQYF.

This clonotype appeared a few times. The gene calls are TRBV19 and TRBJ2-6, with D uncertain. Trimming took off 1 base at V and 0 bases at J, with 4 bases between the two ends. This CDR3 has 15 amino acids. Germline CDR1 and CDR2: LNHDA and SQIVND (reference sequence). CDR3 in amino acids: CASSIVISGANVLTF. CDR3 coding DNA: TGTGCCAGTAGTATAGTTATCTCTGGGGCCAACGTCCTGACTTTC.